Presented here are 23 T cell receptor beta chains from one specimen sequenced in a study of T cell repertoires in cytomegalovirus infection. Using its own MiXCR run on the reads, TCRdb lists one record per CDR3 protein. The sample consists of about 530,000 distinct CDR3 sequences, roughly 29% of them appearing once. The source material was PBMCs. The source is a human donor in good health (CMV status not recorded). Some clones in this sample may be carry-over from other donors' samples.

This clonotype occurred once. This CDR3 reads CASSEDRSRDTQYF. In nucleotides, the CDR3 is TGTGCCAGCAGTGAAGACAGGTCTAGAGATACGCAGTATTTT. The gene calls are TRBV6-1 and TRBJ2-3, with D possibly being TRBD1 (5 bases). Germline CDR1 is MNHNS and CDR2 is SASEGT. The CDR3 spans 14 residues. V was pared by 1 base and J by 5 bases, with 10 bases between.

This clonotype was counted at least ten times. The J gene is TRBJ1-4, the V gene TRBV28, with D tentatively TRBD1 (5 bases). V was pared by 1 base and J by 8 bases, with 14 bases between. CDR3 size: 15 residues. The germline V gene encodes CDR1 MDHEN and CDR2 SYDVKM. CDR3 coding DNA: TGTGCCAGCAGTTTATTGTCCAGGGATCGAGAAAAACTGTTTTTT. This gives the protein CASSLLSRDREKLFF.

V usage is TRBV5-6 and J usage is TRBJ2-5, with D possibly matching TRBD1 (6 bases). Germline loops: CDR1 SGHDT, CDR2 YYEEEE. The CDR3 sequence is 16 residues long. The germline V and J ends were trimmed by 2 bases and 1 base, with 15 bases remaining between them. The CDR3 loop reads CASSFTGRTTQETQYF. As DNA, the CDR3 is TGTGCCAGCAGCTTTACAGGGAGAACCACCCAAGAGACCCAGTACTTC.

This clonotype has more than one count but fewer than ten. The chain has TRBV7-9 and TRBJ1-1; unclear D gene. The ends were cut back, 5 bases at V and 4 bases at J, with 5 bases in the middle. The CDR3 consists of 11 residues. Germline V gene sequence: CDR1 SEHNR, CDR2 FQNEAQ (reference sequence). The CDR3 spells CASSPITEAFF. CDR3 nucleotide sequence: TGTGCCAGCAGCCCAATCACTGAAGCTTTCTTT.

J is TRBJ1-2 and V is TRBV6-6; 7 bases map to TRBD1. V gave up 7 bases and J gave up 4 bases; unmatched junction bases: 3. This CDR3 comprises 12 residues. Germline-derived CDR1 and CDR2 are MNHNY and SVGAGI (reference sequence). The CDR3 sequence is CASTDRVYGYTF. CDR3 DNA: TGTGCCAGCACTGACAGGGTCTATGGCTACACCTTC.

At least ten counts were recorded for this clonotype. The chain has TRBV7-6 and TRBJ2-1; 10 bases align to TRBD1. CDR3 length equals 16 residues. Germline V gene data show CDR1 as SGHVS and CDR2 as FNYEAQ. The V gene end was trimmed by 4 bases and the J gene end by 4 bases; junction bases not matched to a gene: 7. CDR3 residues: CASSSTGGYGYNEQFF. The CDR3 DNA reads as TGTGCCAGCAGCTCGACAGGGGGCTACGGATACAATGAGCAGTTCTTC.

V is TRBV27 and J is TRBJ1-6; D not certain. CDR3 length: 15 residues. V lost 3 bases and J 0 bases, leaving 6 bases between the germline ends. CDR1 MNHEY and CDR2 SMNVEV come from the germline V gene (reference sequence). DNA for the CDR3: TGTGCCAGCAGTTTGACGAGCTCCTATAATTCACCCCTCCACTTT. This translates into CASSLTSSYNSPLHF.

The CDR3 sequence: CASTPPGAEKTQYF. For the CDR3, the DNA is TGTGCCAGCACCCCCCCGGGGGCCGAGAAGACCCAGTACTTC. V is TRBV28 and J is TRBJ2-5, with D perhaps matching TRBD1 or TRBD2 (6 bases each). The V gene lost 7 bases and the J gene lost 6 bases, with 18 bases spanning the gap. The CDR3 runs 14 residues. Germline CDR1 and CDR2: MDHEN and SYDVKM.

V usage is TRBV29-1 and J usage is TRBJ1-1; D remains unclear. This CDR3 region has 11 residues. The ends were cut back, 4 bases at V and 3 bases at J, with 6 bases in the middle. Germline CDR1 SQVTM, CDR2 ANQGSEA. The CDR3, as DNA: TGCAGCGTTGTTCTGGACACTGAAGCTTTCTTT. This gives the protein CSVVLDTEAFF.

This clonotype was observed a few times. The chain combines TRBV7-6 with TRBJ2-2, with 7 bases that match TRBD1. Trimming took 4 bases from V and 5 from J; bases not matched to a gene: 7. CDR3 length: 15 residues. Germline V gene lookup returns CDR1 SGHVS and CDR2 FNYEAQ. The CDR3: CASSSLPQGTGELFF. The DNA for the CDR3 is TGTGCCAGCAGCTCCTTACCACAGGGGACCGGGGAGCTGTTTTTT.

This clonotype was detected ten times or more. V is TRBV14 and J is TRBJ2-1; 7 bases are a match to TRBD2. The CDR3 contains 16 residues. The germline V gene has CDR1 SGHDN and CDR2 FVKESK. The junction had 7 bases not matched to a gene; V was cut back by 5 bases and J by 0 bases. In nucleotides, the CDR3 is TGTGCCAGCAGCTCACCGGGACTAAGCTCCTACAATGAGCAGTTCTTC. Amino acids: CASSSPGLSSYNEQFF.

There are a few counts of this clonotype. This chain uses TRBV27 with TRBJ1-6; TRBD1 might be the D (5 bases). The germline V gene has CDR1 MNHEY and CDR2 SMNVEV (reference sequence). The CDR3 loop spans 15 amino acids. V gave up 3 bases and J gave up 6 bases, with 12 bases separating them. As DNA, the CDR3 is TGTGCCAGCAGTTTTAGGGACGGTGCTAATTCACCCCTCCACTTT. Encoded protein: CASSFRDGANSPLHF.

V usage is TRBV12-3 or TRBV12-4 and J usage is TRBJ1-2; 9 bases agree with TRBD1. The CDR3 is 13 residues long. The ends lost 0 bases at V and 8 bases at J; junction bases unmatched: 1. CDR3 sequence reads: CASSLATGGGYTF. The DNA of the CDR3 is TGTGCCAGCAGTTTAGCGACAGGGGGGGGCTACACCTTC.

J is TRBJ1-5 and V is TRBV6-2 or TRBV6-3; 7 positions agree with TRBD1. Trimming took 2 bases from V and 3 from J; bases not matched to a gene: 10. Germline V gene lookup returns CDR1 MNHEY and CDR2 SVGEGT. The CDR3 loop spans 17 amino acids. CDR3 in amino acids: CASSYGPYRGNNQPQHF. CDR3 DNA sequence: TGTGCCAGCAGTTACGGACCTTACAGGGGAAACAATCAGCCCCAGCATTTT.

The chain carries TRBV19 and TRBJ1-2, with unresolved D. CDR3 size: 14 residues. Between the trimmed V and J ends, which lost 0 bases and 2 bases, there was a span of 7 bases. Germline values: CDR1 LNHDA, CDR2 SQIVND (reference sequence). CDR3 region: CASSIEGRNYGYTF. The CDR3 nucleotides are TGTGCCAGTAGTATAGAAGGCAGAAACTATGGCTACACCTTC.

This clonotype was detected a few times. The chain has TRBV28 and TRBJ2-1, with 9 bases lining up with TRBD2. The CDR3 spans 15 residues. CDR1 is MDHEN, CDR2 SYDVKM, per germline. The V segment lost 6 bases and the J segment 7 bases; nucleotides outside the gene matches: 10. The CDR3 loop is CASSTPGLALNEQFF. The DNA of the CDR3 is TGTGCCAGCAGCACGCCGGGACTAGCTCTGAATGAGCAGTTCTTC.

This clonotype was seen repeatedly, ten times or more. This chain links TRBV7-2 with TRBJ1-5; the D is unclear. Germline CDR1 is SGHTA and CDR2 is FQGNSA. V was cut by 5 bases and J by 0 bases, with 14 bases left in between. This CDR3 has 16 amino acids. The DNA for the CDR3 is TGTGCCAGCAGCGAAGGGAGGGTCTATAGCAATCAGCCCCAGCATTTT. Translation: CASSEGRVYSNQPQHF.

The sample holds many counts of this clonotype. The chain carries TRBV7-9 and TRBJ2-7, with a weak D call TRBD1 (6 bases). The CDR3 has 14 amino acids. Per the germline V gene, CDR1 is SEHNR and CDR2 is FQNEAQ (reference sequence). V dropped 5 bases and J dropped 3 bases, with 14 bases sitting between them. The CDR3 bases are TGTGCCAGCAGCGCCATTGGACAGATCTACGAGCAGTACTTC. Its translation is CASSAIGQIYEQYF. The whole variable domain, remainder taken from reference TRBV7-9 and TRBJ2-7, is DTGVSQNPRHKITKRGQNVTFRCDPISEHNRLYWYRQTLGQGPEFLTYFQNEAQLEKSRLLSDRFSAERPKGSFSTLEIQRTEQGDSAMYLCASSAIGQIYEQYFGPGTRLTVT.

The gene calls are TRBV5-1 and TRBJ2-1; 9 bases map to TRBD1. Germline CDR1 reads SGHRS; CDR2 reads YFSETQ. After removal of 2 bases from V and 12 bases from J, the junction contained 9 bases not matched to a gene. The CDR3 has 14 amino acids. CDR3 sequence reads: CASSLNSQGAGQFF. In DNA, the CDR3 is TGCGCCAGCAGCTTAAATTCACAGGGGGCGGGGCAGTTCTTC.

The chain couples TRBV12-3 or TRBV12-4 to TRBJ2-2, with D possibly being TRBD1 or TRBD2 (5 bases each). The CDR3 contains 15 residues. Trimming shortened V by 7 bases and J by 5 bases, and 17 bases separated the two germline ends. CDR3 region: CASIIGPGRTGELFF. CDR3 bases: TGTGCCAGCATCATTGGTCCGGGGCGGACCGGGGAGCTGTTTTTT.

CDR3 amino acids: CASRGWLGSTDTQYF. DNA of the CDR3: TGTGCCAGCAGGGGTTGGCTCGGGAGTACAGATACGCAGTATTTT. The chain links TRBV7-1 to TRBJ2-3; D is perhaps TRBD2 (6 bases). TRBV7-1 carries the ORF label, with uncertain function. V was cut by 6 bases and J by 3 bases, with 16 bases left in between. This CDR3 region has 15 residues.

This clonotype was recorded many times. The chain recombines TRBV12-3 or TRBV12-4 with TRBJ1-1; D is uncertain. The CDR3 runs 13 residues. Trimming cost V 6 bases and J 2 bases, with 10 bases left between them. The CDR3 nucleotides read TGTGCCAGCAGCCTCAACTTTAACACTGAAGCTTTCTTT. Translating gives CASSLNFNTEAFF.

Ten or more counts support this clonotype. The rearrangement links TRBV7-9 to TRBJ2-6; D gene ambiguous. The germline CDR1 and CDR2 sequences are SEHNR and FQNEAQ (reference sequence). The CDR3 runs 15 residues. Between the trimmed V and J ends, which lost 5 bases and 3 bases, there was a span of 11 bases. CDR3 region: CASSLPGIGANVLTF. As DNA, the CDR3 is TGTGCCAGCAGCCTTCCGGGCATTGGGGCCAACGTCCTGACTTTC.